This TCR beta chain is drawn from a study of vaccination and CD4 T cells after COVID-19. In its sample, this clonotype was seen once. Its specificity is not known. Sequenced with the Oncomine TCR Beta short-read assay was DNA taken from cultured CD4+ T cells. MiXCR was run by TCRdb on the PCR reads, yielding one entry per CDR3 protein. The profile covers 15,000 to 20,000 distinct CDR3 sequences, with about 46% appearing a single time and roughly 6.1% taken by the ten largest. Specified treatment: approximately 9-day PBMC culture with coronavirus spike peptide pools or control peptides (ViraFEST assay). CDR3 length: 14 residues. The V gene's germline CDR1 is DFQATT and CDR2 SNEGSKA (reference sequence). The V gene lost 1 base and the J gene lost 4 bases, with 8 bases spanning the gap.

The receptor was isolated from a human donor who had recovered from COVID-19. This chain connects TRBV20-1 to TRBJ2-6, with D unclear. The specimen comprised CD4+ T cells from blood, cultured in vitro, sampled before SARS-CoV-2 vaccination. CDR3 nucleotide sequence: TGCAGTGCTAGAGGGTATGCCGGGGCCAACGTCCTGACTTTC. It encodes CSARGYAGANVLTF.